This T cell receptor beta chain was observed in a study of T cell responses to AZD1222 COVID-19 vaccine. Whole-study findings and limits: Only a handful of AZD1222 recipients tested seropositive at baseline. Close to half of all spike-specific TCRs reportedly target regions of the variants that are unmutated.

As concerns this clone: Its matching antigen is unknown.

The table came from immunoSEQ multiplex PCR; TCRdb's copy has only in-frame clones and leaves some out. The table records tens of thousands of clones, under 95% of them present only once. The CDR3 runs to 14 residues. The trim removed 5 bases at V and 4 bases at J, leaving 6 bases unmatched. CDR1 SNHLY and CDR2 FYNNEI come from the germline V gene. The chain has TRBV2 and TRBJ1-2; TRBD1 aligns across 8 bases. The sequence was obtained from an adult in good health. This sample comprised peripheral blood, obtained on day 0 of MenACWY control vaccination. CDR3: CASSMEQGVYGYTF. In nucleotides, the CDR3 is TGTGCCAGCAGTATGGAACAGGGGGTCTATGGCTACACCTTC.